This record looks at one T cell receptor (beta chain) sequence and its context. Sequencing used immunoSEQ multiplex PCR; TCRdb keeps in-frame clones, though not all of them. The sample includes about 78,000 clones, around 90% of them seen just once. This entry is derived from a study of T cell responses to AZD1222 COVID-19 vaccine. V was cut by 1 base and J by 0 bases, with 13 bases left in between. The germline V gene has CDR1 MNHGY and CDR2 SVAAGI. CDR3 length: 17 residues. The chain has TRBV6-9 and TRBJ1-3, with a possible D match to TRBD1 (5 bases). The source was peripheral blood, collected on day 0 of MenACWY control vaccination. This TCR came from an adult in good health. The CDR3 DNA reads TGTGCCAGCAGTTATTTAAAGGGGATCAGCTCTGGAAACACCATATATTTT. It is translated as CASSYLKGISSGNTIYF.